This T cell receptor (beta chain) was recovered during a study of CD8 T cells in Susac syndrome. With random hexamers, 0.5 to 1 ug RNA was reverse transcribed. Amplification of the TCR beta CDR3 was carried out by immunoSEQ multiplex PCR, which spanned a total of 54 Vbeta and 13 Jbeta segments. TCRdb re-derived calls from the immunoSEQ multiplex PCR reads in MiXCR, one entry per CDR3 protein. The data contain a few hundred thousand distinct CDR3 sequences, almost 85% of them singletons. This clonotype was counted a few times. FACS was used to enrich TEMRA cells, whereas the CD8+ and CD4+ T cells were obtained by negative isolation. This TCR was recovered from a human donor with multiple sclerosis. The source material was CD8+ T cells from PBMCs.

The CDR3 reads CASTPDQGMGTEAFF. The CDR3 coding sequence is TGTGCCAGCACCCCGGACCAGGGAATGGGCACTGAAGCTTTCTTT. The chain recombines TRBV6-1 with TRBJ1-1; possibly TRBD1 for D (5 bases). This CDR3 is 15 amino acids long. CDR1 and CDR2 (germline): MNHNS, SASEGT. V lost 7 bases and J lost 4, with 19 bases in between.